The T cell receptor (beta chain) described here comes from a study of identical twins. TCRdb reanalysed the 5' RACE reads using MiXCR and keeps one entry per CDR3 protein. The repertoire holds 550,000 to 700,000 distinct CDR3 sequences, with around 20% as singletons. This clonotype was seen a handful of times. The CDR3 is made up of 19 amino acids. V was clipped by 3 bases and J by 3 bases; unmatched bases: 21. Germline CDR1 SGDLS, CDR2 YYNGEE. The same sample was also studied in work on T cells expressing NK-cell markers. This second study notes: The sorts in several experiments were restricted to alpha-beta TCR T cells by an anti-gamma-delta TCR antibody.

Sequenced material: PBMCs. The receptor was derived from a woman aged 18-35 years in good health. The chain recombines TRBV9 with TRBJ2-7, with TRBD1 identical over 7 bases. CDR3 DNA: TGTGCCAGCAGCGGCCGCGACAGGGAGCGAAGTTATAAGCACTACGAGCAGTACTTC. Its translation is CASSGRDRERSYKHYEQYF. The variable domain in full, completed from reference TRBV9 and TRBJ2-7, reads DSGVTQTPKHLITATGQRVTLRCSPRSGDLSVYWYQQSLDQGLQFLIQYYNGEERAKGNILERFSAQQFPDLHSELNLSSLELGDSALYFCASSGRDRERSYKHYEQYFGPGTRLTVT.